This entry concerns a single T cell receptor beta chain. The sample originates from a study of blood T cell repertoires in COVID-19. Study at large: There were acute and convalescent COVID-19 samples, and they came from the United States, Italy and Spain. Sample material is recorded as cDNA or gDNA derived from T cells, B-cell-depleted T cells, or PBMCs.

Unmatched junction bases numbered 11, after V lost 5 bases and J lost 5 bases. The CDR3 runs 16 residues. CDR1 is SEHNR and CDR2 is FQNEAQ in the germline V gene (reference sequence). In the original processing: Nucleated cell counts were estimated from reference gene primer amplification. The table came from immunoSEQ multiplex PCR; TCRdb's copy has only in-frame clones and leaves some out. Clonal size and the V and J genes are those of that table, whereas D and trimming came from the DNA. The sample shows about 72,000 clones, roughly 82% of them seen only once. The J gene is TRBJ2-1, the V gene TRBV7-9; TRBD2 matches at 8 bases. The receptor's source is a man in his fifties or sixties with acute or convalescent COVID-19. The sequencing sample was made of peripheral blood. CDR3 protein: CASSTHSGVGDNEQFF. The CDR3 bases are TGTGCCAGCAGCACACATAGCGGGGTAGGGGACAATGAGCAGTTCTTC.